This T cell receptor beta chain was identified during a study of CD8 T cells in cerebrospinal fluid in Alzheimer's disease. TCRdb re-called the 10x single-cell sequencing reads; one entry per CDR3 protein, DNA not given. The table counts over a thousand distinct CDR3 sequences; around 7.6% lies in the top ten. By frequency, this clonotype registers large. The germline V gene has CDR1 DFQATT and CDR2 SNEGSKA (reference sequence). This CDR3 comprises 14 residues. The chain employs TRBV20-1 and TRBJ1-1. This TCR was recovered from a human donor in good health. Specimen: cerebrospinal fluid. CDR3 sequence reads: CSAEVRDRGTEAFF.